This T cell receptor (beta chain) emerged from a study of PD-L1 blockade in urothelial cancer. Time point indicated: pretreatment peripheral blood. The data were produced by immunoSEQ multiplex PCR, yet TCRdb's version contains in-frame clones alone and is incomplete. There are approximately 48,000 clones in the sample; around 88% occur only once, and over 12% lies in the top ten. The CDR3 contains 13 residues. Looked up from germline, CDR1 is SGHVS and CDR2 is FNYEAQ. V lost 5 bases and J 3 bases, leaving 9 bases between the germline ends. The receptor was derived from an older woman with urothelial cancer. The chain employs TRBV7-6 and TRBJ2-3, with no clear D. The starting material was PBMCs, obtained around atezolizumab (anti-PD-L1) treatment. The CDR3 nucleotides read TGTGCCAGCAGCCCCTTTGCGACAGATACGCAGTATTTT. Translating it yields CASSPFATDTQYF.